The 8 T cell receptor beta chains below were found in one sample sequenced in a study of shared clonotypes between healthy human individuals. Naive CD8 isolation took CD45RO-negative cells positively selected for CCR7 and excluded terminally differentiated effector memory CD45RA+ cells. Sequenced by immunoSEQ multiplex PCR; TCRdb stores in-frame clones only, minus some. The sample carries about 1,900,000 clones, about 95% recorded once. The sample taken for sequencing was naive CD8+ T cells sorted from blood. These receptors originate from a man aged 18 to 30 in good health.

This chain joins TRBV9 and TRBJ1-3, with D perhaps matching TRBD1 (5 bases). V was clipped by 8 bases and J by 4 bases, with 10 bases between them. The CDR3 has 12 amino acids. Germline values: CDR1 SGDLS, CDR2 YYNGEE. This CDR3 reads CASGGTGNTIYF. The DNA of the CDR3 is TGTGCCAGTGGGGGTACAGGAAACACCATATATTTT.

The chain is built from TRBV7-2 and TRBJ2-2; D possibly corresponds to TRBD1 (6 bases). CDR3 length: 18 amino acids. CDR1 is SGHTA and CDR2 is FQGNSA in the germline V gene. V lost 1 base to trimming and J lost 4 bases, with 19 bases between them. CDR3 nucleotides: TGTGCCAGCAGCTTAGAGGTGATCTGGAAAGGGGGCACCGGGGAGCTGTTTTTT. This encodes CASSLEVIWKGGTGELFF.

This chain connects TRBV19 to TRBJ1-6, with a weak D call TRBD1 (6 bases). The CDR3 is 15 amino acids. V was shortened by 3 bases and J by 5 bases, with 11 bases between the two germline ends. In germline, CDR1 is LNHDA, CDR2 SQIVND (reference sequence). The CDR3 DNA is TGTGCCAGTAGTATTGAACAGGGCGATAATTCACCCCTCCACTTT. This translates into CASSIEQGDNSPLHF.

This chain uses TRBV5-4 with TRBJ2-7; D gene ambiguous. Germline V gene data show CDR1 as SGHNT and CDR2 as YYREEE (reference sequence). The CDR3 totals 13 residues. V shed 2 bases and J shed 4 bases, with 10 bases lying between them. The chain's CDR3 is CASSFASGYEQYF. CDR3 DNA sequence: TGTGCCAGCAGCTTCGCGAGTGGTTACGAGCAGTACTTC.

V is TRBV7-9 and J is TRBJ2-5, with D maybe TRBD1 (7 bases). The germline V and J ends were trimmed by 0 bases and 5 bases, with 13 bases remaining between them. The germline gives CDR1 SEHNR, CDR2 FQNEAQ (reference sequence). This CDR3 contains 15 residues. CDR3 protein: CASSLAQGGWETQYF. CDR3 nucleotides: TGTGCCAGCAGCTTAGCGCAGGGGGGCTGGGAGACCCAGTACTTC.

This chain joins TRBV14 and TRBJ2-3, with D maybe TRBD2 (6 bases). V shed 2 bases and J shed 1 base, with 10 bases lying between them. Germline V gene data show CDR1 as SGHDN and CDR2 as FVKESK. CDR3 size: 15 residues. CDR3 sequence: CASSQLGGGTDTQYF. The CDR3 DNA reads TGTGCCAGCAGCCAATTGGGCGGGGGCACAGATACGCAGTATTTT.

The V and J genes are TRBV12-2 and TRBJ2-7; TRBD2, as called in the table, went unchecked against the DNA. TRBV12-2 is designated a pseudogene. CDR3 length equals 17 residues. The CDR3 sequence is CASRSLETSGGSYEQYF. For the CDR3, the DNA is TGTGCAAGTCGCTCTCTCGAGACTAGCGGGGGATCCTACGAGCAGTACTTC.

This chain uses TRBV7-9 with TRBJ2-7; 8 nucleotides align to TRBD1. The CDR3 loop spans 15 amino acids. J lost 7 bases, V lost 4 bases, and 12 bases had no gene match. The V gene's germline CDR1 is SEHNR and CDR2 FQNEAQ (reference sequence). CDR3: CASSSRQGTPGEQYF. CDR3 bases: TGTGCCAGCAGCTCCCGACAGGGGACACCGGGGGAGCAGTACTTC. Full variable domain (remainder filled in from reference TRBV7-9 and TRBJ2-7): DTGVSQNPRHKITKRGQNVTFRCDPISEHNRLYWYRQTLGQGPEFLTYFQNEAQLEKSRLLSDRFSAERPKGSFSTLEIQRTEQGDSAMYLCASSSRQGTPGEQYFGPGTRLTVT.